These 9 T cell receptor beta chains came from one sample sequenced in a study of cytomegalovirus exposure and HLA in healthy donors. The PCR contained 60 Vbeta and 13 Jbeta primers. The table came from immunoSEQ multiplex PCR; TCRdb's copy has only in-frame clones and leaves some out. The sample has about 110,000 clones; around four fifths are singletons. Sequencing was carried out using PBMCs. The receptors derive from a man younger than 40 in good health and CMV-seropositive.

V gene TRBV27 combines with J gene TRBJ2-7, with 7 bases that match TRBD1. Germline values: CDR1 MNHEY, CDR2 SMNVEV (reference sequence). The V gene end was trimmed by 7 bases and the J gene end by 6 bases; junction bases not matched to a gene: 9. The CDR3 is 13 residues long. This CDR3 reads CASKLGGATEQYF. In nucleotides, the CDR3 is TGTGCCAGCAAGTTAGGGGGCGCGACCGAGCAGTACTTC.

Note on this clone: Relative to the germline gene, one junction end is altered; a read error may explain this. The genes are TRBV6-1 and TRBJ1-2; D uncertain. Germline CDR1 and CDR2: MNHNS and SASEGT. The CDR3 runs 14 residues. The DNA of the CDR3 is TGTGCCAGCAGTGAAGAGCCAAACTACTATGGCTACATCTTC. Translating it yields CASSEEPNYYGYIF.

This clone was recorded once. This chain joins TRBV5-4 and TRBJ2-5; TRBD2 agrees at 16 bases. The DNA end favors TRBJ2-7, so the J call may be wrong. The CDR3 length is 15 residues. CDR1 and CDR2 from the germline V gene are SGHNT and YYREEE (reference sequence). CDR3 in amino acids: CASSSGLAGGFEQYF. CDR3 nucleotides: TGTGCCAGCAGCTCGGGACTAGCGGGGGGGTTCGAGCAGTACTTC.

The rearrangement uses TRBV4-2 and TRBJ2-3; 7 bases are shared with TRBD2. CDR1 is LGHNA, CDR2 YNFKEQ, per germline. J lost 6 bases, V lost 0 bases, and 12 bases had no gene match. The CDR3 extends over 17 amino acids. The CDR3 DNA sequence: TGTGCCAGCAGCCAAGATGAGGCAGCGGGGCGCCTCGATACGCAGTATTTT. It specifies CASSQDEAAGRLDTQYF.

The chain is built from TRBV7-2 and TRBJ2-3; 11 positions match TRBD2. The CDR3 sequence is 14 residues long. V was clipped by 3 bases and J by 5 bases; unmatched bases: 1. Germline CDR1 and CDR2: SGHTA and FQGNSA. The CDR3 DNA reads TGTGCCAGCAGCTTCGGGACTAGCGGAGATACGCAGTATTTT. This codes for CASSFGTSGDTQYF.

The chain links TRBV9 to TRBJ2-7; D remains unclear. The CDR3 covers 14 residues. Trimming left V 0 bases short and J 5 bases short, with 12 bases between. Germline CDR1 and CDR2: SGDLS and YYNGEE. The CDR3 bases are TGTGCCAGCAGCGTAGATGGCGGAGAAGACGAGCAGTACTTC. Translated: CASSVDGGEDEQYF.

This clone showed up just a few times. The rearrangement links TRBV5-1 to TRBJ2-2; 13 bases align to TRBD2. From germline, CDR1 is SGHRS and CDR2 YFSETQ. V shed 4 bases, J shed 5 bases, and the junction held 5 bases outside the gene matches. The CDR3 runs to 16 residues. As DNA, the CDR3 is TGCGCCAGCAGCCCGACTAGCGGGGGGCAGACCGGGGAGCTGTTTTTT. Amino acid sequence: CASSPTSGGQTGELFF.

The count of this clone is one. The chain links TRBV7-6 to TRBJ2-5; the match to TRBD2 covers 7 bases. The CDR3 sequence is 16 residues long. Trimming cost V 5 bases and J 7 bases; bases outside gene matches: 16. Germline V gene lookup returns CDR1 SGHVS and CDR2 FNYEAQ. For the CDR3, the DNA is TGTGCCAGCAGCCAGACCCCGGGACCTGAGCGGGGGACCCAGTACTTC. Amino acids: CASSQTPGPERGTQYF. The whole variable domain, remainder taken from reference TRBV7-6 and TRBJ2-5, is GAGVSQSPRYKVTKRGQDVALRCDPISGHVSLYWYRQALGQGPEFLTYFNYEAQQDKSGLPNDRFSAERPEGSISTLTIQRTEQRDSAMYRCASSQTPGPERGTQYFGPGTRLLVL.

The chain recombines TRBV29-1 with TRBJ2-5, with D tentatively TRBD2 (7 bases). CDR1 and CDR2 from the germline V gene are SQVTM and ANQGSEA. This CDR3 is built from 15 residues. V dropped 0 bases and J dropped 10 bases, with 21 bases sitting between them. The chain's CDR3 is CSVEDPWGGAGGQYF. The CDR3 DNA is TGCAGCGTTGAAGATCCTTGGGGGGGGGCGGGCGGCCAGTACTTC. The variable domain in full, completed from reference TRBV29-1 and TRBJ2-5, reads SAVISQKPSRDICQRGTSLTIQCQVDSQVTMMFWYRQQPGQSLTLIATANQGSEATYESGFVIDKFPISRPNLTFSTLTVSNMSPEDSSIYLCSVEDPWGGAGGQYFGPGTRLLVL.